The T cell receptor (beta chain) under discussion was sequenced for a study of vaccination effects on CD4 cells after COVID-19. The length of the CDR3 is 16 residues. Trimming took off 6 bases at V and 3 bases at J, with 18 bases between the two ends. Looked up from germline, CDR1 is SGHTA and CDR2 is FQGNSA. Some clones are missing from TCRdb's copy, which holds only in-frame ones; the method was immunoSEQ multiplex PCR. The data show fewer than 70,000 clones, roughly 80% seen once. With respect to this clone: Antigen specificity is unknown.

Antigen-specific CD4+ T cells were expanded (with viral peptide pools) by the ViraFEST assay ahead of sequencing. Isolation of CD4+ T cells took place after 10 to 11 days of culture. No vaccinee had earlier SARS-CoV-2 infection, and nucleocapsid antibodies were negative. Wells containing approximately 2 million PBMC each were cultured with approximately 9.2 IU/ml IL-2 and approximately 10 ug/ml peptides. The authors exchanged half the medium for IL-2 medium on days 3 and 7. The V call is TRBV7-2, the J call TRBJ1-5, with D uncertain. This TCR was sampled from a human donor who received a COVID-19 vaccine. This specimen consisted of CD4+ T cells from PBMCs cultured with SARS-CoV-2 spike peptides, obtained before COVID-19 vaccination. CDR3 loop: CASSPLGGVSNQPQHF. The CDR3 DNA reads TGTGCCAGCAGTCCCCTAGGCGGGGTTTCCAATCAGCCCCAGCATTTT.